Below, 7 T cell receptor beta chains from the same sample are listed, as sequenced in a study of control samples from healthy donors and cancer patients (dated by TCRdb to 2018 to 2020). Libraries came from the immunoSEQ multiplex PCR assay. Sourced from immuneACCESS, this table was stored by TCRdb with only in-frame sequences that have V and J called. A share of the clones is absent; for the studies checked, an unresolved V gene accounts for under half, and the remainder has no known explanation. This sample is represented by about 130,000 clones; roughly 90% of them were singletons. The top ten hold about 2.2% of the sample. Sample: blood. All receptors come from a woman in her forties or fifties in good health.

This clone was seen only a few times. This CDR3 reads CASSVAGANYGYTF. CDR3 sequence (DNA): TGCGCCAGCAGTGTAGCGGGGGCGAACTATGGCTACACCTTC. This sequence joins TRBV10-2 and TRBJ1-2; D perhaps matches TRBD1 (6 bases). There are 14 residues in the CDR3. Trimming stripped 4 bases from V and 2 bases from J, with 11 bases between. Germline lookup yields CDR1 WSHSY and CDR2 SAAADI.

In this sample, this clone turned up once. The genes are TRBV19 and TRBJ2-1; the match to TRBD2 covers 15 bases. The CDR3 is 18 amino acids. The germline CDR1 and CDR2 sequences are LNHDA and SQIVND (reference sequence). V was clipped by 6 bases and J by 2 bases; unmatched bases: 8. The DNA of the CDR3 is TGTGCCAGTAGGAGAGGGACTAGCGGGAGGTGGACCTACAATGAGCAGTTCTTC. Protein sequence: CASRRGTSGRWTYNEQFF.

There are a few counts of this clone. The chain joins TRBV4-1 to TRBJ2-2; possibly TRBD1 for D (6 bases). V lost 6 bases and J lost 3, with 14 bases in between. This CDR3 is 15 amino acids long. Germline V gives CDR1 MGHRA, CDR2 YSYEKL. Here the CDR3 reads CASSLDSSYTGELFF. The CDR3 coding sequence is TGCGCCAGCAGTCTGGACAGCTCTTACACCGGGGAGCTGTTTTTT.

This clone has just a few counts. This same CDR3 is encoded by further DNA sequences in the sample. The rearrangement uses TRBV28 and TRBJ1-4; 7 bases are shared with TRBD1. Germline V gene sequence: CDR1 MDHEN, CDR2 SYDVKM. V trimming: 5 bases; J trimming: 10 bases; junction bases outside the gene matches: 10. The CDR3 is made up of 14 amino acids. DNA for the CDR3: TGTGCCAGCAGTCCGCCCCACAGGGGCGGAAAACTGTTTTTT. It translates to CASSPPHRGGKLFF.

The chain recombines TRBV6-1 with TRBJ1-5, with 8 bases identical to TRBD1. After removal of 3 bases from V and 6 bases from J, the junction contained 1 base not matched to a gene. CDR1 and CDR2 (germline): MNHNS, SASEGT. The CDR3 length is 13 residues. The CDR3 nucleotides read TGTGCCAGCAGTGACCAGGGGGCTCAGCCCCAGCATTTT. This translates into CASSDQGAQPQHF.

The chain recombines TRBV6-1 with TRBJ1-2; no clear D. This CDR3 contains 14 residues. V was trimmed by 2 bases and J by 0 bases, leaving 7 bases between them. The germline V gene has CDR1 MNHNS and CDR2 SASEGT. The CDR3 DNA is TGTGCCAGCAGTGAAATTATGGCTAACTATGGCTACACCTTC. Protein product: CASSEIMANYGYTF.

The chain is built from TRBV2 and TRBJ1-2; 9 positions agree with TRBD1. Germline CDR1 is SNHLY and CDR2 is FYNNEI. This CDR3 has 14 residues. The J segment lost 2 bases and the V segment lost 7 bases, leaving 5 bases of the junction unmatched. The CDR3 reads CASNPDRGNYGYTF. CDR3 nucleotides: TGTGCCAGCAATCCTGACAGGGGGAACTATGGCTACACCTTC.